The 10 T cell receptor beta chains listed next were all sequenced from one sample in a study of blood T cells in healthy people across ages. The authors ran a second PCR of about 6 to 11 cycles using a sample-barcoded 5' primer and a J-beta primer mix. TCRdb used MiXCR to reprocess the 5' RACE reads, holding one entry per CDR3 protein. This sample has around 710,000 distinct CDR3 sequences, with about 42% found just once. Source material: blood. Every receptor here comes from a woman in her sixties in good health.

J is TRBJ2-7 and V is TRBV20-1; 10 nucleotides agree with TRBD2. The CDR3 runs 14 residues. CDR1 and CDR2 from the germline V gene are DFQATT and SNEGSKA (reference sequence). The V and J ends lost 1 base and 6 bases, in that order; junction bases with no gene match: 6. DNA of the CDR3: TGCAGTGCTAGAGGCTCTAGCGGGGGCGGCGAGCAGTACTTC. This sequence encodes CSARGSSGGGEQYF.

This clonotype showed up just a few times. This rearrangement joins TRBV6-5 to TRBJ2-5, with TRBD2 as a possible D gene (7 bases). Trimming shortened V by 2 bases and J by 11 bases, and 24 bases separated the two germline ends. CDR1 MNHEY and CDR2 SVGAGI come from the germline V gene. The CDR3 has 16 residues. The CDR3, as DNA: TGTGCCAGCAGTTACGTTTCCCAGGAGGGGGGGAATGAGCAGTACTTC. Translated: CASSYVSQEGGNEQYF.

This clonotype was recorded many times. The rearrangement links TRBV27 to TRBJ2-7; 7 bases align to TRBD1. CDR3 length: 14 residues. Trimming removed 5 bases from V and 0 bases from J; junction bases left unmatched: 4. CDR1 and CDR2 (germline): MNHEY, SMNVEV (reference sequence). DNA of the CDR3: TGTGCCAGCAGTGAGGACAGGAACTCCTACGAGCAGTACTTC. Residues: CASSEDRNSYEQYF.

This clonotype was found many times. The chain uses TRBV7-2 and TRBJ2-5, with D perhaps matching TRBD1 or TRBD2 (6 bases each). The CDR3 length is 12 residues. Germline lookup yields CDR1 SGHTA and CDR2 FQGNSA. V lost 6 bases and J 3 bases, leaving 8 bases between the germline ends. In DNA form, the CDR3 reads TGTGCCAGCAGGAGGGGGGAAGAGACCCAGTACTTC. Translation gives CASRRGEETQYF.

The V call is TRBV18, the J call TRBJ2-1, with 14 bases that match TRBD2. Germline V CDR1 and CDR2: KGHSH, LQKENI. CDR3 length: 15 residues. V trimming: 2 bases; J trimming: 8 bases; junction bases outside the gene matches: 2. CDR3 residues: CASSPATSGRDEQFF. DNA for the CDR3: TGTGCCAGCTCACCAGCGACTAGCGGGAGGGATGAGCAGTTCTTC. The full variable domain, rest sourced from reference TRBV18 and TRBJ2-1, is NAGVMQNPRHLVRRRGQEARLRCSPMKGHSHVYWYRQLPEEGLKFMVYLQKENIIDESGMPKERFSAEFPKEGPSILRIQQVVRGDSAAYFCASSPATSGRDEQFFGPGTRLTVL.

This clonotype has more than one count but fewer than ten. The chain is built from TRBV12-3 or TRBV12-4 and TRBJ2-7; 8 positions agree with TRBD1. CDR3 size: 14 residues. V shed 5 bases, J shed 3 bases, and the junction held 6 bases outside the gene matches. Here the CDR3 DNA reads TGTGCCAGCAGTAGGGGACAGGTACGCTACGAGCAGTACTTC. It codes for CASSRGQVRYEQYF.

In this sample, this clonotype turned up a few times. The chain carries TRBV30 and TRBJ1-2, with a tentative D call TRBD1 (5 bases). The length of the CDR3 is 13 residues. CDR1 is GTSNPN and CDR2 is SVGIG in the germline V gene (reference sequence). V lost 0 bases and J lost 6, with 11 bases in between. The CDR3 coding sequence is TGTGCCTGGAGTGTACTCAGGGCCCATGGCTACACCTTC. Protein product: CAWSVLRAHGYTF.

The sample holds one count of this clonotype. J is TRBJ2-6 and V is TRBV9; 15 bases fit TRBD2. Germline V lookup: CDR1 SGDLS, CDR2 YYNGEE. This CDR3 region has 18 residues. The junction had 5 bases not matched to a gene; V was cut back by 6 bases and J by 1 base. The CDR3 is CASNPGTSGGSGANVLTF. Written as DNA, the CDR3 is TGTGCCAGCAACCCCGGGACTAGCGGGGGGTCTGGGGCCAACGTCCTGACTTTC.

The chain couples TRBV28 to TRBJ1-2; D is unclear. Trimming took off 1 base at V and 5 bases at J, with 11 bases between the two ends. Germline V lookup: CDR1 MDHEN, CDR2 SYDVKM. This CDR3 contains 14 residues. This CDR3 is CASSLSDLLYGYTF. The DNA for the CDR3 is TGTGCCAGCAGTTTATCGGACCTCCTTTATGGCTACACCTTC.

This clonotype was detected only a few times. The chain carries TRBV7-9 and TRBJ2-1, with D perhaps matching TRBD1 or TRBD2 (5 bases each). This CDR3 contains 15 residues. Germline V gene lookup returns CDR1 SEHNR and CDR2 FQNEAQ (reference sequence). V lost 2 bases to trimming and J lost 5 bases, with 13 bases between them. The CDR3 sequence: CASSLSTGTHNEQFF. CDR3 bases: TGTGCCAGCAGCTTATCTACCGGGACCCACAATGAGCAGTTCTTC.